This T cell receptor (beta chain) is drawn from a study of molecular identifiers for immune sequencing clone quantification. Study as a whole: The replicates split RNA from approximately 22,000 or 94,000 naive CD8 cells five ways and sequenced four.

Germline V gene lookup returns CDR1 SNHLY and CDR2 FYNNEI. The CDR3 totals 16 residues. Trimming pared 1 base from V and 5 bases from J, leaving 17 bases between. With respect to this clonotype: A much more abundant neighbour one base away suggests this may be a read error.

TCRdb re-derived calls from the PCR reads in MiXCR, one entry per CDR3 protein. Of 600,000 to 650,000 distinct CDR3 sequences detected, 20% appear once; the ten largest clones hold about 0.9%. Sequencing was carried out using naive CD8+ T cells from blood, with Jurkat cell RNA spiked in. This sample's subset: FACS-sorted CD8+CD4-CCR7+CD45RA+ naive T cells. The genes are TRBV2 and TRBJ1-1; unclear D gene. The sequence came from a human donor in good health. Some libraries in this study had Jurkat cell RNA spiked in. CDR3: CASSEGLGSAMTEAFF. The DNA of the CDR3 is TGTGCCAGCAGTGAAGGTCTGGGTTCCGCGATGACTGAAGCTTTCTTT.